This passage covers 19 T cell receptor beta chains from one sample sequenced in a study of metastatic and nonmetastatic thyroid tumors. No patient received treatment before thyroid surgery. TCRdb re-clonotyped the PCR reads through MiXCR. This table holds over 20,000 clones, more than 20% found once. The sample consisted of tumor tissue. The receptors originated from a male donor with papillary thyroid cancer or a benign thyroid nodule (not recorded which). Some clones in this sample may be carry-over from other donors' samples.

This clone was observed a handful of times. The chain has TRBV12-3 or TRBV12-4 and TRBJ2-1; D gene uncertain. This CDR3 has 12 residues. V lost 6 bases and J 8 bases, leaving 11 bases between the germline ends. The CDR3 region has the DNA TGTGCCAGCAGCCCCACCGTTGATGAGCAGTTCTTC. Protein product: CASSPTVDEQFF.

Ten or more counts support this clone. The rearrangement uses TRBV2 and TRBJ1-4; D is undetermined. Germline V lookup: CDR1 SNHLY, CDR2 FYNNEI. V gave up 7 bases and J gave up 5 bases, with 5 bases separating them. CDR3 length: 11 residues. This CDR3 is CASILNEKLFF. CDR3 nucleotide sequence: TGTGCCAGCATTTTAAATGAAAAACTGTTTTTT.

This clone was counted between two and nine times. A clone one base away is much larger, so this may be a read error. Within the sample, other DNA sequences also encode this same CDR3. The chain carries TRBV5-4 and TRBJ2-6; D unresolved. Germline CDR1 reads SGHNT; CDR2 reads YYREEE (reference sequence). The ends were cut back, 3 bases at V and 0 bases at J, with 13 bases in the middle. The CDR3 is 17 residues long. The CDR3 bases are TGTGCCAGCAGCTCCCTAGGTCTTGACTCTGGGGCCAACGTCCTGACTTTC. It specifies CASSSLGLDSGANVLTF.

Many counts were recorded for this clone. The chain is built from TRBV3-1 and TRBJ1-4; D may be TRBD1 (6 bases). CDR1 and CDR2 from the germline V gene are LGHDT and YNNKEL (reference sequence). Between the trimmed V and J ends, which lost 0 bases and 10 bases, there was a span of 18 bases. CDR3 length: 16 residues. The chain's CDR3 is CASSQDGGTLAGKLFF. The CDR3 region has the DNA TGTGCCAGCAGCCAAGACGGCGGGACATTGGCGGGAAAACTGTTTTTT. The full variable domain, with the rest looked up from reference TRBV3-1 and TRBJ1-4, is DTAVSQTPKYLVTQMGNDKSIKCEQNLGHDTMYWYKQDSKKFLKIMFSYNNKELIINETVPNRFSPKSPDKAHLNLHINSLELGDSAVYFCASSQDGGTLAGKLFFGSGTQLSVL.

Of note for this clone: One end of the junction does not line up with germline, which may come from a read error. The chain's CDR3 is CARQAGGQETKYF. The DNA for the CDR3 is TGTGCCAGACAAGCGGGGGGGCAAGAGACCAAGTACTTC. This chain uses TRBV11-2 with TRBJ2-5; 10 nucleotides match TRBD2. This CDR3 is 13 amino acids long. In germline, CDR1 is SGHAT, CDR2 FQNNGV.

This clone was recorded at least ten times. This chain joins TRBV5-8 and TRBJ1-3; D not certain. Germline V lookup: CDR1 SGHTS, CDR2 YDEGEE. Trimming pared 5 bases from V and 0 bases from J, leaving 9 bases between. The CDR3 is 14 amino acids. The DNA for the CDR3 is TGTGCCAGCAGACCGGTCCTCTCTGGAAACACCATATATTTT. Its translation is CASRPVLSGNTIYF.

The sample holds a few counts of this clone. An end of the junction does not agree with germline; a read error may underlie this. The chain combines TRBV6-9 with TRBJ2-5, with D possibly TRBD2 on 5 matching bases. Germline-derived CDR1 and CDR2 are MNHGY and SVAAGI. This CDR3 has 12 amino acids. CDR3 loop: CASSNSEETQYF. CDR3 bases: TGCGCCAGCAGTAATAGCGAAGAGACCCAGTACTTC.

J is TRBJ2-3 and V is TRBV4-3, with D hard to call. Germline V lookup: CDR1 LGHNA, CDR2 YSLEER. This CDR3 comprises 15 residues. With 0 bases removed from V and 2 bases from J, the gap between germline ends came to 9 bases. CDR3 DNA: TGCGCCAGCAGCCAAGACTGGTGTATCACAGATACGCAGTATTTT. Encoded protein: CASSQDWCITDTQYF.

The chain employs TRBV7-2 and TRBJ1-6, with TRBD1 as a possible D gene (5 bases). This CDR3 contains 15 residues. The germline gives CDR1 SGHTA, CDR2 FQGNSA. Trimming removed 3 bases at V and 6 bases at J, with 12 bases between. The CDR3 is CASSLLGDGNSPLHF. In DNA form, the CDR3 reads TGTGCCAGCAGCTTGTTGGGGGACGGTAATTCACCCCTCCACTTT.

This clone has a count of ten or more. The chain combines TRBV20-1 with TRBJ2-1, with D possibly being TRBD2 (6 bases). Trimming stripped 0 bases from V and 4 bases from J, with 7 bases between. The CDR3 length is 13 residues. Germline V gene data show CDR1 as DFQATT and CDR2 as SNEGSKA (reference sequence). This chain's CDR3 is CSARDGGYNEQFF. The CDR3 DNA is TGCAGTGCTAGAGATGGGGGGTACAATGAGCAGTTCTTC.

Comment on this clone: A much larger clonotype is one base distant, so this may be a read error. This chain uses TRBV25-1 with TRBJ2-7; D may be TRBD2 (6 bases). This CDR3 is built from 17 residues. Per germline, CDR1 MGHDK and CDR2 SYGVNS. The V and J ends lost 3 bases and 1 base respectively, with 19 bases between them. In nucleotides, the CDR3 is TGTGCCAGCAGTGACACCATCGGGTCTAGCGCGTCCTACGAGCAGTACTTC. It codes for CASSDTIGSSASYEQYF.

Many counts were recorded for this clone. This CDR3 reads CASSPAICGLDGYTF. CDR3 in DNA: TGTGCCAGCAGCCCCGCCATCTGCGGGTTGGACGGCTACACCTTC. This sequence joins TRBV3-1 and TRBJ1-2; D ambiguous. Per germline, CDR1 LGHDT and CDR2 YNNKEL (reference sequence). The CDR3 contains 15 residues. Trimming cost V 4 bases and J 8 bases, with 20 bases left between them. Variable domain in full (rest from reference TRBV3-1 and TRBJ1-2): DTAVSQTPKYLVTQMGNDKSIKCEQNLGHDTMYWYKQDSKKFLKIMFSYNNKELIINETVPNRFSPKSPDKAHLNLHINSLELGDSAVYFCASSPAICGLDGYTFGSGTRLTVV.

This clone was detected ten times or more. The V gene is TRBV4-3, the J gene TRBJ2-7; 11 nucleotides line up with TRBD2. The CDR3 covers 15 residues. V was pared by 4 bases and J by 1 base, with 3 bases of the junction left unmatched. Germline lookup yields CDR1 LGHNA and CDR2 YSLEER. CDR3 residues: CASSLGLAESYEQYF. CDR3 DNA: TGCGCCAGCAGCCTGGGACTAGCGGAGTCCTACGAGCAGTACTTC.

This clone was detected only once. The junction differs from germline at one of its ends, possibly a read error. V gene TRBV4-1 combines with J gene TRBJ2-7, with 7 nucleotides matching TRBD1. The CDR3 has 16 amino acids. Germline V lookup: CDR1 MGHRA, CDR2 YSYEKL. The CDR3 sequence is CASSQGRQGQPYDQYF. The CDR3 DNA is TGCGCCAGCAGCCAAGGCCGACAGGGCCAACCCTACGATCAGTACTTC.

There are a few counts of this clone. This chain connects TRBV27 to TRBJ2-7, with a tentative D call TRBD2 (6 bases). V was cut by 5 bases and J by 4 bases, with 12 bases left in between. Germline V gene lookup returns CDR1 MNHEY and CDR2 SMNVEV (reference sequence). The length of the CDR3 is 13 residues. CDR3 sequence reads: CASSPAGRYEQYF. The CDR3 DNA reads TGTGCCAGCAGTCCGGCGGGACGGTACGAGCAGTACTTC.

This clone has at least ten counts. This sample also contains other DNA sequences that code for the same CDR3. The V and J genes are TRBV5-6 and TRBJ1-2; D is perhaps TRBD1 (5 bases). The V and J ends lost 7 bases and 7 bases respectively, with 17 bases between them. Germline values: CDR1 SGHDT, CDR2 YYEEEE. The CDR3 extends over 13 amino acids. The chain's CDR3 is CASRSAGVGGYTF. CDR3 nucleotide sequence: TGTGCCAGCCGCTCCGCGGGGGTCGGTGGCTACACCTTC.

This clone was recorded at least ten times. Other DNA sequences in this sample translate to the same CDR3. The rearrangement joins TRBV7-8 to TRBJ2-5; 9 bases are a match to TRBD2. Unmatched junction bases numbered 18, after V lost 5 bases and J lost 5 bases. CDR3 length: 18 amino acids. The germline V gene encodes CDR1 SGHVS and CDR2 FQNEAQ. This chain's CDR3 is CASSRGGSSGKRRETQYF. CDR3 nucleotide sequence: TGTGCCAGCAGCCGGGGGGGGTCTAGCGGGAAGCGACGGGAGACCCAGTACTTC.

This clone appeared many times. Written as DNA, the CDR3 is TGTGCCAGCAGCTTGGATCAGCTCAACACAGATACGCAGTATTTT. Translating it yields CASSLDQLNTDTQYF. V is TRBV5-4 and J is TRBJ2-3; D unresolved. CDR3 length: 15 amino acids. The V gene's germline CDR1 is SGHNT and CDR2 YYREEE (reference sequence). Trimming shortened V by 0 bases and J by 2 bases, and 10 bases separated the two germline ends.

This chain connects TRBV6-9 to TRBJ2-5, with no clear D. Germline V gene lookup returns CDR1 MNHGY and CDR2 SVAAGI. Trimming shortened V by 2 bases and J by 4 bases, and 8 bases separated the two germline ends. This CDR3 comprises 13 residues. The CDR3 region has the DNA TGTGCCAGCAGTTATAGGGTTGGAGAGACCCAGTACTTC. It encodes CASSYRVGETQYF.